The 20 T cell receptor beta chains below come from one sample, sequenced in a study of OX40 agonist ivuxolimab in advanced cancers. Clones were read by immunoSEQ multiplex PCR, and TCRdb kept only the in-frame ones, dropping some. Counted here are more than 60,000 clones, 90% occurring once; the ten biggest clones make up 0.3% to 0.4%. This specimen consisted of CD4+ or CD8+ T cells sorted from blood, obtained in a trial of the OX40 agonist ivuxolimab. Every receptor here comes from an adult with an advanced solid tumor such as melanoma, head and neck, liver or kidney cancer.

This chain uses TRBV2 with TRBJ1-2; 8 positions match TRBD1. The CDR3 length is 16 residues. CDR1 is SNHLY and CDR2 is FYNNEI in the germline V gene. After removal of 4 bases from V and 3 bases from J, the junction contained 10 bases not matched to a gene. The CDR3 sequence is CASSGSPGQVYYGYTF. The DNA of the CDR3 is TGTGCCAGCAGTGGATCACCGGGACAGGTATACTATGGCTACACCTTC.

V usage is TRBV6-5 and J usage is TRBJ2-1; unclear D gene. Germline-derived CDR1 and CDR2 are MNHEY and SVGAGI. V gave up 6 bases and J gave up 1 base, with 10 bases separating them. CDR3 size: 14 residues. The CDR3, as DNA: TGTGCCAGCAGGCCCGACCGGTCCTACAATGAGCAGTTCTTC. It encodes CASRPDRSYNEQFF.

The rearrangement joins TRBV18 to TRBJ2-5; either TRBD1 or TRBD2 may fit D (5 bases each). CDR1 KGHSH and CDR2 LQKENI come from the germline V gene. Trimming removed 5 bases at V and 4 bases at J, with 14 bases between. This CDR3 comprises 14 residues. The CDR3 DNA is TGTGCCAGCTCATTGATGGGGGAAGCAGAGACCCAGTACTTC. This sequence encodes CASSLMGEAETQYF. The complete variable domain, with remaining parts taken from reference TRBV18 and TRBJ2-5, reads NAGVMQNPRHLVRRRGQEARLRCSPMKGHSHVYWYRQLPEEGLKFMVYLQKENIIDESGMPKERFSAEFPKEGPSILRIQQVVRGDSAAYFCASSLMGEAETQYFGPGTRLLVL.

The chain has TRBV28 and TRBJ1-2; D possibly corresponds to TRBD1 (5 bases). This CDR3 region has 17 residues. The V and J ends lost 3 bases and 0 bases respectively, with 17 bases between them. CDR1 and CDR2 (germline): MDHEN, SYDVKM. The CDR3 spells CASSFPTAQYANYGYTF. The CDR3 coding sequence is TGTGCCAGCAGTTTTCCGACAGCCCAATACGCTAACTATGGCTACACCTTC.

This clone was found a few times. The J gene is TRBJ1-5, the V gene TRBV30; D uncertain. This CDR3 has 12 residues. V was pared by 1 base and J by 5 bases, with 6 bases between. The germline V gene encodes CDR1 GTSNPN and CDR2 SVGIG (reference sequence). The CDR3 is CAWSAGYQPQHF. The CDR3 DNA reads as TGTGCCTGGAGTGCCGGATATCAGCCCCAGCATTTT.

The V gene is TRBV9, the J gene TRBJ2-7; TRBD1 is a possible D gene (6 bases). CDR1 and CDR2 (germline): SGDLS, YYNGEE. This CDR3 has 15 amino acids. The ends were cut back, 4 bases at V and 2 bases at J, with 16 bases in the middle. In DNA, the CDR3 is TGTGCCAGCAGCCTCACAGGGATTTCGACCTACGAGCAGTACTTC. Translating gives CASSLTGISTYEQYF.

This chain joins TRBV7-8 and TRBJ1-2; possible D gene TRBD1, 6 bases. Germline CDR1 and CDR2: SGHVS and FQNEAQ. The CDR3 sequence is 13 residues long. Trimming took off 0 bases at V and 8 bases at J, with 10 bases between the two ends. CDR3 protein: CASSLAYQGGYTF. In nucleotides, the CDR3 is TGTGCCAGCAGCTTAGCTTATCAGGGGGGCTACACCTTC.

The chain recombines TRBV30 with TRBJ2-1, with 14 bases that match TRBD2. Germline values: CDR1 GTSNPN, CDR2 SVGIG (reference sequence). The CDR3 covers 16 residues. The V and J ends lost 2 bases and 7 bases, in that order; junction bases with no gene match: 7. This CDR3 reads CAWSRGGTSGRNEQFF. The CDR3 region has the DNA TGTGCCTGGAGTCGGGGTGGGACTAGCGGGAGAAATGAGCAGTTCTTC. The whole variable domain, remainder taken from reference TRBV30 and TRBJ2-1, is SQTIHQWPATLVQPVGSPLSLECTVEGTSNPNLYWYRQAAGRGLQLLFYSVGIGQISSEVPQNLSASRPQDRQFILSSKKLLLSDSGFYLCAWSRGGTSGRNEQFFGPGTRLTVL.

V and J are TRBV19 and TRBJ2-5, with D possibly TRBD2 on 6 matching bases. Germline assignment: CDR1 LNHDA and CDR2 SQIVND (reference sequence). The CDR3 extends over 15 amino acids. V was trimmed by 5 bases and J by 1 base, leaving 14 bases between them. CDR3 protein: CASSPRLGGQETQYF. CDR3 DNA: TGTGCCAGTAGTCCCCGCCTGGGGGGCCAAGAGACCCAGTACTTC.

The rearrangement joins TRBV7-2 to TRBJ2-7, with D maybe TRBD2 (6 bases). This CDR3 has 13 residues. Germline CDR1 and CDR2: SGHTA and FQGNSA. Trimming stripped 5 bases from V and 6 bases from J, with 14 bases between. For the CDR3, the DNA is TGTGCCAGCAGCATATATCAGGGAGGCGAGCAGTACTTC. This codes for CASSIYQGGEQYF.

The rearrangement joins TRBV28 to TRBJ2-5, with D maybe TRBD1 (6 bases). V lost 1 base, J lost 2 bases, and 11 bases lay in between. In germline, CDR1 is MDHEN, CDR2 SYDVKM. The CDR3 runs 15 residues. The CDR3 loop reads CASSLYFTGQETQYF. CDR3 nucleotide sequence: TGTGCCAGCAGTTTATACTTTACAGGGCAAGAGACCCAGTACTTC.

The chain has TRBV18 and TRBJ1-2; D ambiguous. Deletions cut 3 bases from V and 4 bases from J, with 15 bases between. CDR3 length equals 15 residues. Germline V gene data show CDR1 as KGHSH and CDR2 as LQKENI. CDR3 region: CASSPIRDILYGYTF. The DNA of the CDR3 is TGTGCCAGCTCACCGATACGGGATATCCTCTATGGCTACACCTTC.

This sequence joins TRBV30 and TRBJ2-5; weak D call: TRBD2 (5 bases). The germline V gene has CDR1 GTSNPN and CDR2 SVGIG (reference sequence). The CDR3 length is 13 residues. With 3 bases removed from V and 3 bases from J, the gap between germline ends came to 11 bases. The CDR3 spells CAWRAAAKETQYF. CDR3 in DNA: TGTGCCTGGAGAGCGGCGGCTAAAGAGACCCAGTACTTC. The full variable domain, rest sourced from reference TRBV30 and TRBJ2-5, is SQTIHQWPATLVQPVGSPLSLECTVEGTSNPNLYWYRQAAGRGLQLLFYSVGIGQISSEVPQNLSASRPQDRQFILSSKKLLLSDSGFYLCAWRAAAKETQYFGPGTRLLVL.

The chain uses TRBV28 and TRBJ1-4; D is perhaps TRBD1 (5 bases). The V gene's germline CDR1 is MDHEN and CDR2 SYDVKM. V lost 10 bases and J lost 7, with 13 bases in between. The CDR3 runs to 12 residues. In DNA, the CDR3 is TGTGCCATCCAGGGCATAGGTGAAAAACTGTTTTTT. Translation: CAIQGIGEKLFF.

The chain recombines TRBV6-5 with TRBJ2-2; 9 positions match TRBD1. V trimming: 6 bases; J trimming: 3 bases; junction bases outside the gene matches: 2. The V gene's germline CDR1 is MNHEY and CDR2 SVGAGI. The CDR3 has 14 amino acids. The CDR3 bases are TGTGCCAGCAGAAGGACAGGGGACACCGGGGAGCTGTTTTTT. As protein: CASRRTGDTGELFF.

This rearrangement joins TRBV7-8 to TRBJ2-3, with 11 nucleotides matching TRBD1. This CDR3 has 17 residues. Germline CDR1 and CDR2: SGHVS and FQNEAQ. The V and J ends lost 2 bases and 4 bases, in that order; junction bases with no gene match: 8. DNA for the CDR3: TGTGCCAGCAGCTTATCCCTCGGGACAGGGGGATCAGATACGCAGTATTTT. Amino acids: CASSLSLGTGGSDTQYF. Variable domain in full (rest from reference TRBV7-8 and TRBJ2-3): GAGVSQSPRYKVAKRGQDVALRCDPISGHVSLFWYQQALGQGPEFLTYFQNEAQLDKSGLPSDRFFAERPEGSVSTLKIQRTQQEDSAVYLCASSLSLGTGGSDTQYFGPGTRLTVL.

Written as DNA, the CDR3 is TGTGCCAGTAGTATAGCGCTACAAGGACTCACTGAAGCTTTCTTT. It encodes CASSIALQGLTEAFF. The V call is TRBV19, the J call TRBJ1-1; D ambiguous. Germline-derived CDR1 and CDR2 are LNHDA and SQIVND (reference sequence). The CDR3 loop spans 15 amino acids. V lost 1 base and J 4 bases, leaving 13 bases between the germline ends.

The chain recombines TRBV29-1 with TRBJ2-5; a possible D gene is TRBD2 (7 bases). The CDR3 has 13 amino acids. Germline assignment: CDR1 SQVTM and CDR2 ANQGSEA. Between the trimmed V and J ends, which lost 0 bases and 5 bases, there was a span of 10 bases. CDR3 loop: CSVEERGRETQYF. The CDR3 DNA reads as TGCAGCGTTGAAGAGCGGGGGCGGGAGACCCAGTACTTC.

The rearrangement joins TRBV10-1 to TRBJ2-7; D not certain. This CDR3 has 12 residues. From germline, CDR1 is WNHNN and CDR2 SYGVQD (reference sequence). V lost 0 bases to trimming and J lost 4 bases, with 4 bases between them. The CDR3 sequence: CASSESAYEQYF. CDR3 bases: TGCGCCAGCAGTGAGTCCGCATACGAGCAGTACTTC.

The chain links TRBV6-1 to TRBJ1-1; 7 nucleotides match TRBD1. J was trimmed by 3 bases and V by 4 bases; bases with no gene match: 8. The germline CDR1 and CDR2 sequences are MNHNS and SASEGT. The CDR3 extends over 15 amino acids. DNA of the CDR3: TGTGCCAGCAGTGTAGGGGGCGCGGTCGACACTGAAGCTTTCTTT. This sequence encodes CASSVGGAVDTEAFF.